These T cell receptor beta chains were read from a single sample in a study of T cells after yellow fever vaccination. TCRdb re-called the 5' RACE reads through MiXCR, storing one row per CDR3 protein. The sample has about 430,000 distinct CDR3 sequences, approximately 18% seen once. Source: PBMCs, taken before the yellow fever booster vaccination. The receptors were sampled from a man aged 18 to 29 who received the YFV17D yellow fever vaccine. Both conserved end residues are part of each CDR3. Each record gives: clone size, V gene, J gene, D gene, CDR3 protein, CDR3 DNA. A D gene is named only where the DNA matches it firmly. For some rows the clone size is stated as once, few or many, or as a class when expanded; others skip it.

>few|TRBV11-2|TRBJ2-5|NA
CASSRPAPPRTQYF
TGTGCCAGCAGCCGTCCGGCCCCCCCACGGACCCAGTACTTC
>NA|TRBV6-2/TRBV6-3|TRBJ2-4|NA
CASTSLEGWGAKNIQYF
TGTGCCAGCACCTCCCTGGAGGGCTGGGGCGCCAAAAACATTCAGTACTTC
>NA|TRBV20-1|TRBJ2-1|TRBD2
CSATNRLAGGVSSYNEQFF
TGCAGTGCTACGAACCGACTAGCGGGGGGCGTTAGCTCCTACAATGAGCAGTTCTTC
>NA|TRBV20-1|TRBJ2-3|NA
CSAEGVTDTQYF
TGCAGTGCAGAGGGGGTTACAGATACGCAGTATTTT
>few|TRBV12-3/TRBV12-4|TRBJ2-3|NA
CASSLSHQGTDTQYF
TGTGCCAGCAGCCTGTCCCATCAGGGAACAGATACGCAGTATTTT
>NA|TRBV7-2|TRBJ2-5|NA
CASSLRPPETQYF
TGTGCCAGCAGCTTGCGGCCCCCAGAGACCCAGTACTTC
>NA|TRBV12-3/TRBV12-4|TRBJ1-2|NA
CASSMAGFGGYPF
TGTGCCAGCAGCATGGCGGGGTTCGGTGGCTACCCCTTC
>NA|TRBV11-2|TRBJ2-5|TRBD1
CASSSKADRGLSGETQYF
TGTGCCAGCAGCTCCAAGGCGGACAGGGGTTTATCGGGAGAGACCCAGTACTTC
>many|TRBV24-1|TRBJ2-3|NA
CATSDLAGKATDTQYF
TGTGCCACCAGTGATTTGGCGGGAAAGGCAACAGATACGCAGTATTTT
>few|TRBV6-5|TRBJ2-5|NA
CASSYSKGGLWETQYF
TGTGCCAGCAGTTATTCTAAAGGGGGGCTTTGGGAGACCCAGTACTTC
>NA|TRBV7-2|TRBJ2-1|TRBD1
CASSAPSSGTGTDEQFF
TGTGCCAGCAGCGCTCCTAGTTCCGGGACAGGAACCGATGAGCAGTTCTTC
>NA|TRBV18|TRBJ1-1|NA
CASSPPSRRDTEAFF
TGTGCCAGCTCACCACCGAGTCGGCGGGACACTGAAGCTTTCTTT
>many|TRBV12-3/TRBV12-4|TRBJ2-6|NA
CASSSTGSGANVLTF
TGTGCCAGCAGTTCAACAGGGTCTGGGGCCAACGTCCTGACTTTC
>NA|TRBV10-3|TRBJ2-1|TRBD2
CAISQTGTSGGFYNEQFF
TGTGCCATCAGTCAGACCGGGACTAGCGGGGGCTTCTACAATGAGCAGTTCTTC
>NA|TRBV28|TRBJ1-5|NA
CASSFARNQPQHF
TGTGCCAGCAGTTTTGCGCGCAATCAGCCCCAGCATTTT
>few|TRBV6-2/TRBV6-3|TRBJ2-7|NA
CASSYGLLYEQYF
TGTGCCAGCAGCTACGGACTGCTCTACGAGCAGTACTTC
>NA|TRBV6-5|TRBJ1-5|NA
CASRPTWRGQPQHF
TGTGCCAGCAGACCTACCTGGCGTGGTCAGCCCCAGCATTTT
>few|TRBV7-8|TRBJ2-6|NA
CASYTLPRRNSGANVLTF
TGTGCCAGCTACACCCTCCCTCGTCGGAACTCTGGGGCCAACGTCCTGACTTTC
>NA|TRBV6-6|TRBJ1-6|NA
CASISGEDSPLHF
TGTGCCAGCATCTCGGGTGAGGATTCACCCCTCCACTTT
>many|TRBV5-1|TRBJ2-4|NA
CASSPGQLLNIQYF
TGCGCCAGCAGCCCCGGACAGTTACTAAACATTCAGTACTTC
>NA|TRBV20-1|TRBJ1-1|NA
CSAPTLPGVNTEAFF
TGCAGTGCCCCGACCCTCCCAGGGGTAAACACTGAAGCTTTCTTT
>NA|TRBV5-1|TRBJ2-5|TRBD1
CASSYPLTGGQTQYF
TGCGCCAGCAGCTACCCGTTAACAGGGGGGCAGACCCAGTACTTC
>few|TRBV20-1|TRBJ1-6|TRBD1
CSARRQGGSPLHF
TGCAGTGCTAGGAGACAGGGAGGATCACCCCTCCACTTT
>NA|TRBV2|TRBJ2-1|NA
CASSEQAGEQFF
TGTGCCAGCAGTGAACAGGCGGGTGAGCAGTTCTTC
>few|TRBV7-2|TRBJ2-1|TRBD2
CASSPRGAGESVNEQFF
TGTGCCAGCAGCCCTCGGGGAGCGGGGGAGTCTGTCAATGAGCAGTTCTTC
>few|TRBV7-9|TRBJ2-5|TRBD1
CASSQGQARTETQYF
TGTGCCAGCAGCCAGGGACAGGCCAGGACGGAGACCCAGTACTTC
>few|TRBV18|TRBJ2-1|TRBD1
CASSPLGQGLNEQFF
TGTGCCAGCTCACCATTGGGACAGGGCCTCAATGAGCAGTTCTTC
>few|TRBV11-2|TRBJ1-1|NA
CASSLRAGTGTEAFF
TGTGCCAGCAGCTTACGTGCAGGCACGGGCACTGAAGCTTTCTTT
>few|TRBV5-1|TRBJ1-1|TRBD1
CASSFGQGTQMGNTEAFF
TGCGCCAGCAGCTTTGGACAGGGGACCCAAATGGGCAACACTGAAGCTTTCTTT
>few|TRBV7-9|TRBJ1-5|NA
CASSAPGGGGQPQHF
TGTGCCAGCAGCGCCCCCGGGGGAGGCGGTCAGCCCCAGCATTTT
>few|TRBV12-3/TRBV12-4|TRBJ1-5|NA
CASSDEWGSNQPQHF
TGTGCCAGCAGTGACGAATGGGGTAGCAATCAGCCCCAGCATTTT
>NA|TRBV12-3/TRBV12-4|TRBJ2-5|NA
CASSPRGGVQETQYF
TGTGCCAGCAGTCCACGGGGCGGGGTCCAAGAGACCCAGTACTTC